The clone carrying this T cell receptor beta chain rates as medium-sized. This specimen comes from a study of immune reconstitution after stem cell transplant in scleroderma. TCRdb recomputed calls from the RT-PCR reads with MiXCR, one row per CDR3 protein. The table records a few thousand distinct CDR3 sequences, 3.6% of them present only once. Per the germline V gene, CDR1 is DFQATT and CDR2 is SNEGSKA (reference sequence). Trimming took off 5 bases at V and 3 bases at J, with 13 bases between the two ends. This CDR3 is 13 amino acids long. The chain recombines TRBV20-1 with TRBJ1-1; TRBD1 is a possible D gene (6 bases). This clonotype originated in a human donor with systemic sclerosis. The specimen was obtained before or after autologous hematopoietic stem cell transplantation (not recorded which). The CDR3 DNA reads TGCAGTGCTCCGAGGGGGGTAGACACTGAAGCTTTCTTT. Its translation is CSAPRGVDTEAFF.